This TCR beta chain was recorded in a study of T cell responses to AZD1222 COVID-19 vaccine. Overall study findings and caveats: Along spike, vaccine-associated CD4 TCRs were found throughout, with dominance at 160-218 and 743-854. Baseline seropositives among AZD1222 recipients totaled only 5 to 7. The donor group comprised mostly white British people and more females; the analysis possibly underestimated clonal diversity.

The assay was immunoSEQ multiplex PCR, and TCRdb's table has in-frame clones only and misses some. The data show 180,000 or so clones, around nine tenths seen once. The CDR3 length is 16 residues. CDR1 SGDLS and CDR2 YYNGEE come from the germline V gene. The V end lost 0 bases, the J end lost 0 bases, and 11 bases lay between the germline ends. Of note for this clone: Its matching antigen is unknown.

The source material was peripheral blood, sampled 28 days after the second AZD1222 dose. The source of this sequence is an adult who received the AZD1222 COVID-19 vaccine. J is TRBJ2-3 and V is TRBV9; a possible D gene is TRBD2 (7 bases). The CDR3 DNA reads as TGTGCCAGCAGCGTAGGGGGGGGCTCTAGCACAGATACGCAGTATTTT. It codes for CASSVGGGSSTDTQYF. Filled out from reference TRBV9 and TRBJ2-3, the complete variable domain reads DSGVTQTPKHLITATGQRVTLRCSPRSGDLSVYWYQQSLDQGLQFLIQYYNGEERAKGNILERFSAQQFPDLHSELNLSSLELGDSALYFCASSVGGGSSTDTQYFGPGTRLTVL.